This entry is about one TCR beta chain. Its cognate antigen is unknown. The CDR3 sequence is 18 residues long. Unmatched junction bases numbered 8, after V lost 6 bases and J lost 1 base. CDR1 is SNHLY and CDR2 is FYNNEI in the germline V gene. Produced via immunoSEQ multiplex PCR; TCRdb's table is partial and in-frame only. Of about 31,000 clones listed, around 70% were seen once; the top ten hold over 25%. Before sequencing took place, the ViraFEST assay used viral peptide pools to expand antigen-specific CD4+ T cells. Isolation of CD4+ T cells took place after less than 12 days of culture. This sample is part of a study of vaccination effects on CD4 cells after COVID-19.

Sequenced material: CD4+ T cells from PBMCs cultured with HCoV-229E spike peptides, taken before COVID-19 vaccination. J is TRBJ2-3 and V is TRBV2; 15 bases are shared with TRBD2. This receptor was identified in a human donor who received a COVID-19 vaccine. CDR3 nucleotide sequence: TGTGCCAGCAGGAGGACTAGCGGGAGGGTGGGCGGCACAGATACGCAGTATTTT. The encoded protein is CASRRTSGRVGGTDTQYF.